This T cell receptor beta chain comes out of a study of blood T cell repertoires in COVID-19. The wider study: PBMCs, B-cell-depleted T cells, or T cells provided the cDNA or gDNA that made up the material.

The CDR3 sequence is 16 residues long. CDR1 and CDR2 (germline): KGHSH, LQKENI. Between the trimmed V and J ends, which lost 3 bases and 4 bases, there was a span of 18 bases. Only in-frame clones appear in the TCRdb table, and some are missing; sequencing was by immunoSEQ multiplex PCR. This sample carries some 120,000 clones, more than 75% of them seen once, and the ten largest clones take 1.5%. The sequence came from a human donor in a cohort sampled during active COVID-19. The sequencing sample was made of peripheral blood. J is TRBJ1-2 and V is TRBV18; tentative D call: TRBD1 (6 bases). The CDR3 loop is CASSPSTTGSLYGYTF. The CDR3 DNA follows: TGTGCCAGCTCACCTTCCACGACAGGCAGCCTCTATGGCTACACCTTC.